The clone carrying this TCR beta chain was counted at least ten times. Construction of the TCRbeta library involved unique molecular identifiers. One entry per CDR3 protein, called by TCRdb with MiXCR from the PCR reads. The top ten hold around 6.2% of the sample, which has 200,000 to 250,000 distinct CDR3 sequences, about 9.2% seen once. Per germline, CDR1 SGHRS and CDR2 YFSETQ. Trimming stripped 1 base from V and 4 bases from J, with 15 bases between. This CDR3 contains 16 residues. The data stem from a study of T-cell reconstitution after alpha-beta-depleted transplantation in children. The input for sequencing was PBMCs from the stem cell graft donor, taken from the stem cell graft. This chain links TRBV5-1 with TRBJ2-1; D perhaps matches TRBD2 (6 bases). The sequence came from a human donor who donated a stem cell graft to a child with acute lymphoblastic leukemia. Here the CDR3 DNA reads TGCGCCAGCAGCTTGTTTTGGTCAGGGACTTACAATGAGCAGTTCTTC. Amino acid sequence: CASSLFWSGTYNEQFF.